The clone carrying this TCR beta chain was observed once. What it recognizes is unknown. The CDR3 is 13 residues long. Germline lookup yields CDR1 MNHEY and CDR2 SVGEGT. Trimming removed 2 bases from V and 3 bases from J, with 8 bases in between. Random hexamers were used to reverse transcribe about 0.5 to 1 ug of RNA. Across 54 Vbeta and 13 Jbeta, TCR beta CDR3 was amplified with immunoSEQ multiplex PCR. TCRdb analysed the immunoSEQ multiplex PCR reads with MiXCR anew, one entry per CDR3 protein. The sample lists over 80,000 distinct CDR3 sequences; 85% to 95% were seen once. This sample was taken from a study of CD8 T cells in Susac syndrome. Across the study: Patients with Susac syndrome were, at the time of blood collection, therapy-naive, maintained on corticosteroids, or maintained on intravenous immunoglobulin alone. Overall study findings and caveats: CD8+ clonal expansion in Susac peaked in TEMRA cells and active patients. The total CD8+ repertoires contained roughly 17 Susac-specific public clones, and the CD8+ TEMRA repertoires contained several.

The source of this sequence is a human donor with Susac syndrome. This chain connects TRBV6-2 or TRBV6-3 to TRBJ2-7; D remains ambiguous. Source material: CD8+ T cells from PBMCs. CDR3 sequence reads: CASSYKYNYEQYF. The CDR3 DNA follows: TGTGCCAGCAGTTACAAATACAACTACGAGCAGTACTTC.